This entry lists 4 T cell receptor beta chains sequenced from one sample in a study of T cell responses to AZD1222 COVID-19 vaccine. Clones were read by immunoSEQ multiplex PCR, and TCRdb kept only the in-frame ones, dropping some. The sample has 200,000 to 250,000 clones; roughly 94% are singletons. The sample here was peripheral blood, taken 28 days after the second dose of the MenACWY control vaccine. The receptors were gathered from an adult who received the MenACWY meningococcal vaccine as a control.

J is TRBJ1-1 and V is TRBV29-1; possibly TRBD1 for D (5 bases). V lost 6 bases and J lost 4, with 15 bases in between. The CDR3 consists of 13 residues. CDR1 and CDR2 (germline): SQVTM, ANQGSEA. DNA for the CDR3: TGCAGCGTCCAGGGACTTACGGGCACTGAAGCTTTCTTT. This encodes CSVQGLTGTEAFF.

This sequence joins TRBV12-3 or TRBV12-4 and TRBJ1-1, with D unresolved. V dropped 7 bases and J dropped 1 base, with 1 base sitting between them. The CDR3 is 10 residues long. CDR3 in DNA: TGTGCCAGCAAGAACACTGAAGCTTTCTTT. Amino acid sequence: CASKNTEAFF.

The CDR3 sequence: CASSVPGLIPSGNTIYF. In DNA form, the CDR3 reads TGTGCCAGTAGTGTCCCGGGACTCATTCCCTCTGGAAACACCATATATTTT. The chain has TRBV19 and TRBJ1-3; weak D call: TRBD1 (5 bases). V lost 5 bases to trimming and J lost 0 bases, with 17 bases between them. Looked up from germline, CDR1 is LNHDA and CDR2 is SQIVND (reference sequence). There are 17 residues in the CDR3.

V and J are TRBV10-3 and TRBJ1-5; D possibly corresponds to TRBD1 (5 bases). The germline gives CDR1 ENHRY, CDR2 SYGVKD. The CDR3 has 15 residues. Trimming cost V 0 bases and J 3 bases, with 9 bases left between them. The CDR3 loop reads CAISESSGNNQPQHF. In nucleotides, the CDR3 is TGTGCCATCAGTGAGTCATCAGGGAACAATCAGCCCCAGCATTTT.